The next 23 T cell receptor beta chains were all read from a single sample in a study of cytomegalovirus exposure and HLA in healthy donors. Use of 60 Vbeta and 13 Jbeta primers characterized the PCR. The table came from immunoSEQ multiplex PCR; TCRdb's copy has only in-frame clones and leaves some out. The table lists over 150,000 clones, over 80% of them singletons. Sequenced material: PBMCs. These receptors were collected from a man aged 45 to 65 in good health and CMV-seronegative.

The V call is TRBV6-6, the J call TRBJ1-2; 10 nucleotides line up with TRBD1. CDR1 and CDR2 from the germline V gene are MNHNY and SVGAGI (reference sequence). J was trimmed by 6 bases and V by 5 bases; bases with no gene match: 6. The CDR3 runs 14 residues. CDR3 nucleotides: TGTGCCAGCAGTCTCCCGACAGGGGGCGATGGCTACACCTTC. Translation: CASSLPTGGDGYTF.

This chain links TRBV11-2 with TRBJ2-1; 7 nucleotides line up with TRBD2. The germline V gene encodes CDR1 SGHAT and CDR2 FQNNGV. The CDR3 spans 13 residues. Unmatched junction bases numbered 7, after V lost 0 bases and J lost 14 bases. The CDR3 DNA sequence: TGTGCCAGCAGCTTAGATCAGCCTAGCGGAAAGTTCTTC. This sequence encodes CASSLDQPSGKFF.

The rearrangement uses TRBV7-7 and TRBJ1-5; weak D call: TRBD1 (5 bases). Germline values: CDR1 SSHAT, CDR2 FNYEAQ (reference sequence). The CDR3 totals 14 residues. The CDR3 coding sequence is TGTGCTCCCGGGGGGTTATGGGGCAATCAGCCCCAGCATTTT. Its protein product is CAPGGLWGNQPQHF.

This clone appeared a few times. The J gene is TRBJ2-1, the V gene TRBV19; 7 bases are shared with TRBD1. The J segment lost 5 bases and the V segment lost 8 bases, leaving 9 bases of the junction unmatched. The CDR3 loop spans 14 amino acids. CDR1 and CDR2 from the germline V gene are LNHDA and SQIVND (reference sequence). The CDR3 nucleotides read TGTGCCAGTGGGACAGTTGTGGCCCACAATGAGCAGTTCTTC. Amino acids: CASGTVVAHNEQFF.

This chain links TRBV4-2 with TRBJ2-7, with D perhaps matching TRBD2 (5 bases). CDR1 is LGHNA and CDR2 is YNFKEQ in the germline V gene. The CDR3 is 16 amino acids. V was clipped by 0 bases and J by 2 bases, with 14 bases between them. For the CDR3, the DNA is TGTGCCAGCAGCCAAGATAATGACGGGCGGGCCTACGAGCAGTACTTC. Protein product: CASSQDNDGRAYEQYF.

This clone was seen only once. The rearrangement links TRBV5-5 to TRBJ2-2, with 10 nucleotides matching TRBD1. This CDR3 contains 16 residues. Losses at the gene ends were 3 bases for V and 3 bases for J; bases not matched to a gene: 5. Germline-derived CDR1 and CDR2 are SGHKS and YYEKEE (reference sequence). The chain's CDR3 is CASSSGQGTYTGELFF. The CDR3 DNA reads as TGTGCCAGCAGCTCGGGACAGGGGACCTACACCGGGGAGCTGTTTTTT.

The chain joins TRBV27 to TRBJ1-5; D is unclear. CDR3 length equals 16 residues. V was trimmed by 1 base and J by 5 bases, leaving 15 bases between them. Germline V lookup: CDR1 MNHEY, CDR2 SMNVEV (reference sequence). The CDR3: CASSLYTRRSYQPQHF. In nucleotides, the CDR3 is TGTGCCAGCAGTTTATATACCCGACGGAGCTATCAGCCCCAGCATTTT.

The CDR3 spells CASRADRAQPQHF. The CDR3 DNA reads TGTGCCAGCAGAGCGGACAGGGCGCAGCCCCAGCATTTT. This rearrangement joins TRBV6-5 to TRBJ1-5; 8 positions agree with TRBD1. V was pared by 6 bases and J by 7 bases, with 5 bases of the junction left unmatched. Germline CDR1 reads MNHEY; CDR2 reads SVGAGI. This CDR3 region has 13 residues.

V is TRBV27 and J is TRBJ2-2; D unclear. From germline, CDR1 is MNHEY and CDR2 SMNVEV (reference sequence). The CDR3 extends over 17 amino acids. The V end lost 3 bases, the J end lost 4 bases, and 18 bases lay between the germline ends. The CDR3 bases are TGTGCCAGCAGTTTTTGGCGGAACGCCCACGTCACCGGGGAGCTGTTTTTT. Translated, it gives CASSFWRNAHVTGELFF.

This chain links TRBV11-2 with TRBJ2-5; a weak D match, TRBD1 (5 bases). The V end was cut by 5 bases, the J end by 0 bases, with 10 bases between. CDR3 size: 14 residues. Germline-derived CDR1 and CDR2 are SGHAT and FQNNGV. CDR3: CASSLDIHQETQYF. In DNA, the CDR3 is TGTGCCAGCAGCCTGGACATCCACCAAGAGACCCAGTACTTC.

The chain recombines TRBV7-9 with TRBJ2-7; TRBD2 is a possible D gene (6 bases). This CDR3 has 13 amino acids. Trimming left V 6 bases short and J 2 bases short, with 11 bases between. Germline V gene sequence: CDR1 SEHNR, CDR2 FQNEAQ (reference sequence). The CDR3 region has the DNA TGTGCCAGCAGGCGGGGTGCACCCTACGAGCAGTACTTC. It specifies CASRRGAPYEQYF.

The chain uses TRBV6-5 and TRBJ2-3; no definite D call. Germline V gene lookup returns CDR1 MNHEY and CDR2 SVGAGI. Trimming took 0 bases from V and 0 from J, leaving 7 bases between them. This CDR3 comprises 15 residues. The CDR3 coding sequence is TGTGCCAGCAGTTACTCGTACAGTAGCACAGATACGCAGTATTTT. It specifies CASSYSYSSTDTQYF.

This clone showed up just once. The chain has TRBV7-2 and TRBJ1-3; 7 bases fit TRBD1. CDR3 length: 15 amino acids. Germline CDR1 SGHTA, CDR2 FQGNSA. The V gene end was trimmed by 5 bases and the J gene end by 0 bases; junction bases not matched to a gene: 4. Here the CDR3 reads CASSPAGGSGNTIYF. In DNA form, the CDR3 reads TGTGCCAGCAGCCCGGCAGGGGGCTCTGGAAACACCATATATTTT.

J is TRBJ2-5 and V is TRBV11-2; tentative D call: TRBD2 (6 bases). The germline V gene has CDR1 SGHAT and CDR2 FQNNGV. This CDR3 region has 15 residues. V lost 6 bases and J 3 bases, leaving 17 bases between the germline ends. CDR3 residues: CASSFRGTEKETQYF. The CDR3 coding sequence is TGTGCCAGCAGTTTCCGCGGGACGGAGAAAGAGACCCAGTACTTC.

The V and J genes are TRBV28 and TRBJ1-5; no firm D call. The CDR3 totals 15 residues. Germline values: CDR1 MDHEN, CDR2 SYDVKM. Trimming took 3 bases from V and 2 from J, leaving 11 bases between them. In DNA form, the CDR3 reads TGTGCCAGCAGTTTTTGGCAGGTCGGCAATCAGCCCCAGCATTTT. Its translation: CASSFWQVGNQPQHF.

V usage is TRBV6-1 and J usage is TRBJ1-5, with 8 bases that match TRBD1. V lost 6 bases, J lost 1 base, and 5 bases stayed unmatched. CDR1 MNHNS and CDR2 SASEGT come from the germline V gene. The CDR3 consists of 15 residues. CDR3 amino acids: CASSYDRGSNQPQHF. In DNA, the CDR3 is TGTGCCAGCAGCTACGACAGGGGAAGCAATCAGCCCCAGCATTTT.

The chain has TRBV7-9 and TRBJ1-5; tentatively, D is TRBD1 (5 bases). CDR3 length equals 15 residues. Trimming left V 3 bases short and J 3 bases short, with 12 bases between. CDR1 and CDR2 from the germline V gene are SEHNR and FQNEAQ (reference sequence). CDR3 DNA sequence: TGTGCCAGCAGCTTCGGCGACAGAATCAATCAGCCCCAGCATTTT. Residues: CASSFGDRINQPQHF.

V usage is TRBV11-3 and J usage is TRBJ2-1, with D possibly TRBD1 on 6 matching bases. Germline values: CDR1 SGHNT, CDR2 YENEEA. This CDR3 comprises 16 residues. Trimming shortened V by 0 bases and J by 5 bases, and 14 bases separated the two germline ends. The CDR3 DNA follows: TGTGCCAGCAGCTTAGAGGGGCAGGGGAGACACAATGAGCAGTTCTTC. Protein sequence: CASSLEGQGRHNEQFF.

The chain employs TRBV2 and TRBJ2-7; TRBD2 aligns across 9 bases. The V gene's germline CDR1 is SNHLY and CDR2 FYNNEI. The length of the CDR3 is 15 residues. J gave up 2 bases and V 2 bases, and 4 bases lay outside the gene matches. The CDR3 loop is CASSETAGGPYEQYF. The CDR3 nucleotides are TGTGCCAGCAGTGAAACGGCGGGAGGGCCCTACGAGCAGTACTTC.

The chain recombines TRBV4-2 with TRBJ2-7; D is perhaps TRBD1 (5 bases). Between the trimmed V and J ends, which lost 4 bases and 1 base, there was a span of 11 bases. The CDR3 totals 14 residues. The germline CDR1 and CDR2 sequences are LGHNA and YNFKEQ. This chain's CDR3 is CASSRGQYSYEQYF. In DNA form, the CDR3 reads TGTGCCAGCAGCCGCGGACAATATTCCTACGAGCAGTACTTC.

This rearrangement joins TRBV5-4 to TRBJ1-2; D is ambiguous. Germline values: CDR1 SGHNT, CDR2 YYREEE (reference sequence). The CDR3 is 14 residues long. With 4 bases removed from V and 7 bases from J, the gap between germline ends came to 17 bases. CDR3 in amino acids: CASSPPLGRGGYTF. For the CDR3, the DNA is TGTGCCAGCAGCCCCCCCCTGGGGAGAGGTGGCTACACCTTC. The complete variable domain, with remaining parts taken from reference TRBV5-4 and TRBJ1-2, reads ETGVTQSPTHLIKTRGQQVTLRCSSQSGHNTVSWYQQALGQGPQFIFQYYREEENGRGNFPPRFSGLQFPNYSSELNVNALELDDSALYLCASSPPLGRGGYTFGSGTRLTVV.

The chain combines TRBV7-9 with TRBJ2-5, with a tentative D call TRBD1 (5 bases). CDR1 is SEHNR and CDR2 is FQNEAQ in the germline V gene (reference sequence). This CDR3 spans 16 amino acids. V was shortened by 2 bases and J by 4 bases, with 17 bases between the two germline ends. CDR3 bases: TGTGCCAGCAGCTTATCACCAGGGAATGTAGGAGAGACCCAGTACTTC. It codes for CASSLSPGNVGETQYF.

The chain combines TRBV4-2 with TRBJ2-3; D remains unclear. This CDR3 region has 15 residues. Per germline, CDR1 LGHNA and CDR2 YNFKEQ. With 1 base removed from V and 2 bases from J, the gap between germline ends came to 10 bases. DNA for the CDR3: TGTGCCAGCAGCCAAGTAGAGAATCCCACAGATACGCAGTATTTT. The encoded protein is CASSQVENPTDTQYF.